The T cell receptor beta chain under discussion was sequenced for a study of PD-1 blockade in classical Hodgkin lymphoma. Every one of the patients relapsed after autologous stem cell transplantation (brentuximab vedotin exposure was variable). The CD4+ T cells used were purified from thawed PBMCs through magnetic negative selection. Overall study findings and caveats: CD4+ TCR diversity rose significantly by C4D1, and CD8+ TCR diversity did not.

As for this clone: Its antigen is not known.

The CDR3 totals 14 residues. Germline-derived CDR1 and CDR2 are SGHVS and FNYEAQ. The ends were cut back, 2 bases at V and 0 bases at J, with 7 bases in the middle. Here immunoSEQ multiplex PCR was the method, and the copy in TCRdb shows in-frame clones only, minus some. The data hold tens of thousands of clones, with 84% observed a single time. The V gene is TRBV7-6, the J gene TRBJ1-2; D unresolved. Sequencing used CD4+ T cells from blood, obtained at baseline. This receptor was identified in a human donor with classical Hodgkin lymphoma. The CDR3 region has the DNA TGTGCCAGCAGCTTATATCTTTCTAACTATGGCTACACCTTC. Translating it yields CASSLYLSNYGYTF.